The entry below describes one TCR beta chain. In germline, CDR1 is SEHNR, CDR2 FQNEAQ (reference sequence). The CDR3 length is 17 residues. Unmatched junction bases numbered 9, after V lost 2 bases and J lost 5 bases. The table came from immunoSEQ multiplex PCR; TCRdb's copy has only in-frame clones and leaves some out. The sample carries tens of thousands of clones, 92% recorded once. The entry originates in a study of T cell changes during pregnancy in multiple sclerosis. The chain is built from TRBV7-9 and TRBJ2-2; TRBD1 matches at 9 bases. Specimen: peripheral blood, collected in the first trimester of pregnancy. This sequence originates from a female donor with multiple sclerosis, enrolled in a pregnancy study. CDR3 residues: CASSLKPGQGGTGELFF. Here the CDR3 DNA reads TGTGCCAGCAGCTTAAAACCGGGACAGGGTGGTACCGGGGAGCTGTTTTTT.